The 8 T cell receptor beta chains below were found in one sample sequenced in a study of CD8 T cells in Susac syndrome. RNA totalling roughly 0.5 to 1 ug underwent reverse transcription with random hexamers. TCRdb called the immunoSEQ multiplex PCR reads again in MiXCR, with one record for every CDR3 protein. The table has roughly 190,000 distinct CDR3 sequences, 91% seen once. The sequencing input was CD4+ T cells from PBMCs. The receptors shown here come from a human donor with Susac syndrome.

V usage is TRBV6-1 and J usage is TRBJ1-4; D unclear. CDR3 length: 16 residues. CDR1 and CDR2 (germline): MNHNS, SASEGT. Trimming stripped 4 bases from V and 2 bases from J, with 14 bases between. This CDR3 reads CASSGIWASTNEKLFF. The CDR3 bases are TGTGCCAGCAGTGGGATCTGGGCTTCCACTAATGAAAAACTGTTTTTT.

The V and J genes are TRBV5-4 and TRBJ2-5; TRBD2 might be the D (6 bases). Trimming stripped 3 bases from V and 1 base from J, with 10 bases between. The CDR3 has 14 residues. In germline, CDR1 is SGHNT, CDR2 YYREEE (reference sequence). The CDR3 loop reads CASSSPGLQETQYF. The CDR3 nucleotides read TGTGCCAGCAGCTCTCCGGGACTCCAAGAGACCCAGTACTTC.

The V call is TRBV20-1, the J call TRBJ2-1; 12 bases match TRBD1. The V gene end was trimmed by 2 bases and the J gene end by 7 bases; junction bases not matched to a gene: 12. The CDR3 totals 17 residues. Looked up from germline, CDR1 is DFQATT and CDR2 is SNEGSKA (reference sequence). CDR3 sequence: CSARPSPGTGGENEQFF. The CDR3 DNA is TGCAGTGCTAGACCCTCCCCCGGGACAGGGGGCGAAAATGAGCAGTTCTTC.

V and J are TRBV2 and TRBJ2-1; weak D call: TRBD1 (5 bases). V was pared by 0 bases and J by 8 bases, with 5 bases between. In germline, CDR1 is SNHLY, CDR2 FYNNEI. CDR3 size: 12 residues. The CDR3 sequence is CASSEAGHEQFF. The CDR3, as DNA: TGTGCCAGCAGTGAAGCGGGGCATGAGCAGTTCTTC.

The chain has TRBV25-1 and TRBJ2-7; D perhaps matches TRBD2 (7 bases). This CDR3 is built from 13 residues. CDR1 is MGHDK and CDR2 is SYGVNS in the germline V gene. V was pared by 8 bases and J by 4 bases, with 15 bases between. The DNA for the CDR3 is TGTGCCAGCCGCAGGGAGGGGGTTTACGAGCAGTACTTC. Translating it yields CASRREGVYEQYF.

This clonotype showed up just a few times. J is TRBJ2-7 and V is TRBV6-1; D uncertain. The CDR3 contains 11 residues. The germline CDR1 and CDR2 sequences are MNHNS and SASEGT. V shed 5 bases and J shed 5 bases, with 7 bases lying between them. In DNA, the CDR3 is TGTGCCAGCAGTCTTCTTAACGAGCAGTACTTC. This sequence encodes CASSLLNEQYF.

V and J are TRBV10-2 and TRBJ2-7, with no clear D. Trimming removed 6 bases at V and 9 bases at J, with 18 bases between. CDR3 length: 13 residues. CDR1 and CDR2 from the germline V gene are WSHSY and SAAADI. The CDR3 sequence: CASRPQMGSGQYF. The CDR3 nucleotides are TGCGCCAGCAGACCTCAGATGGGATCTGGGCAGTACTTC.

The chain has TRBV9 and TRBJ2-2, with unresolved D. The V end was cut by 0 bases, the J end by 0 bases, with 6 bases between. Germline loops: CDR1 SGDLS, CDR2 YYNGEE. The length of the CDR3 is 15 residues. The CDR3 sequence is CASSVGLANTGELFF. For the CDR3, the DNA is TGTGCCAGCAGCGTAGGGCTAGCGAACACCGGGGAGCTGTTTTTT.